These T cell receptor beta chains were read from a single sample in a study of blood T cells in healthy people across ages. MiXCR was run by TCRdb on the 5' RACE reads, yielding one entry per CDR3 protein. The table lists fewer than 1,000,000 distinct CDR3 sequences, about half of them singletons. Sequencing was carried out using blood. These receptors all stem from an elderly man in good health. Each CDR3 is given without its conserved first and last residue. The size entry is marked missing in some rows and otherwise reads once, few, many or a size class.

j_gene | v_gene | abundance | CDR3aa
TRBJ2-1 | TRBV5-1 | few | ASSPVLAGGTFYNEQF
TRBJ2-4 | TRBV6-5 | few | ASSYSGLAGGLNIQY
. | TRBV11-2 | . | ASSSGQGVPRETQY
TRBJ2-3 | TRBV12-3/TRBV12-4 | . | ASSANPENTDTQY
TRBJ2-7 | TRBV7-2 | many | ASSVTSGRYEQY
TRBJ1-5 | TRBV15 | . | ATSRDQGSWQPQH
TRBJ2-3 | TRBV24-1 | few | ATSDRGDTQY
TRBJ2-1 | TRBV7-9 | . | ASSAQTGQKQF
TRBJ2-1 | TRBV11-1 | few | ASNIAGVNNEQF
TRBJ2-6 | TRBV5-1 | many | ASSLPTGSNVLT
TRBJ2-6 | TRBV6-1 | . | ASQGGTKANVLT
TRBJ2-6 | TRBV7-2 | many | ASSLELVPGAGANVLT
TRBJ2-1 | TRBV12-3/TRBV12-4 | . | ASTESGLAVVEQF
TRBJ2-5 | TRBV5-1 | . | ASSRDFRTGETQY
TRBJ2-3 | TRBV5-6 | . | ASSLDVGGLSDTQY
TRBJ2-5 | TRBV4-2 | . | ASSPLAGTQETQY
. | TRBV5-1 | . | ASSFARKDEQY
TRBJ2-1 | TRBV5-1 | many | ASSWTNRPSSYNEQF
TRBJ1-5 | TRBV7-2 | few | ASSLASGAQPQH
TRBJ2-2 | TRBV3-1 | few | ASRKKPAGHTGELF
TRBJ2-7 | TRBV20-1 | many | SARDGGSYEQY
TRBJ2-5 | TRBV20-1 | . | SARDEAQY
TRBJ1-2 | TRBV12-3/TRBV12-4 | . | ASSPSGKSGYT
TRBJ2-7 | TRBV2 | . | ASSLPRLAGGYEQY
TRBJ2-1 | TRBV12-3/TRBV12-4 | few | ASTLLAGVHNEQF
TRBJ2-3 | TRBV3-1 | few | ASSQDLRGRTDTQY
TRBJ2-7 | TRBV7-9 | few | ASSSRTGSGEQY
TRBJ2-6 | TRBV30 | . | AWSVWRRSSGANVLT
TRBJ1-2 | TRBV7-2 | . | ASSAGGQGATNYGYT
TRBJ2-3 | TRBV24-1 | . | ATTDREDTQY
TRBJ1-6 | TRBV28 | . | ASSLAYSYNSPLH
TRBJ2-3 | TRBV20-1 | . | SADLREVTDTQY
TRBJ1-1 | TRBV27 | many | ASSLSPGGTEAF
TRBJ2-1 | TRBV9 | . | ASSVVGEGVNEQF
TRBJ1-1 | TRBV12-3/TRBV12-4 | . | ASRRLLYRQLDTEAF
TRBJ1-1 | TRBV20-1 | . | SARKWGAEAF
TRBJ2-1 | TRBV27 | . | ASSLGGGLAGVYEQF
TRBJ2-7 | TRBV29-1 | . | SVEGQKGTYEQY
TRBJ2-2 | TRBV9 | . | ASSVAIVSGELF
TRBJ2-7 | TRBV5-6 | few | ASSRLGEDEQY
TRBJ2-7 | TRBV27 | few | ASSLKGLSYEQY
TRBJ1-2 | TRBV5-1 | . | ASSMDGAGPQGYT
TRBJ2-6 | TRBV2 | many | ASSEADRRANVLT
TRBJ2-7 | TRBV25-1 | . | ASPRQLRGSYEQY
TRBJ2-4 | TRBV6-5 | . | ASSYDRGNPKNIQY
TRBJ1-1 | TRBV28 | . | ASRPPGQGLTEAF